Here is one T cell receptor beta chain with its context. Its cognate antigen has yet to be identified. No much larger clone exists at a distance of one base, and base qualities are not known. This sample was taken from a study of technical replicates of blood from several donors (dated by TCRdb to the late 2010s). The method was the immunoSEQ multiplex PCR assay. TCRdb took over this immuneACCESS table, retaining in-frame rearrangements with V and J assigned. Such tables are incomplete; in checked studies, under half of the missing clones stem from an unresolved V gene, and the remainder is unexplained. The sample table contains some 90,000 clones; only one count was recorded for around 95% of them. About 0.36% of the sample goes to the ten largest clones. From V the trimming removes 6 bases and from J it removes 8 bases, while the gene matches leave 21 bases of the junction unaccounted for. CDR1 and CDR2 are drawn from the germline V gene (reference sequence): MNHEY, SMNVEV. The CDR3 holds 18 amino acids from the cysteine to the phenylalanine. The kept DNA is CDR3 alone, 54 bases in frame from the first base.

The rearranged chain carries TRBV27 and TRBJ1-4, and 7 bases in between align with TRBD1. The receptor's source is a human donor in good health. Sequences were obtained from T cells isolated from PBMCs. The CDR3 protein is CASSHTYQQQGLGEKLFF. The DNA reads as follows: TGTGCCAGCAGCCATACTTACCAGCAACAGGGGTTAGGAGAAAAACTGTTTTTT. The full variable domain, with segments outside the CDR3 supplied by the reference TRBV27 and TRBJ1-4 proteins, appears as EAQVTQNPRYLITVTGKKLTVTCSQNMNHEYMSWYRQDPGLGLRQIYYSMNVEVTDKGDVPEGYKVSRKEKRNFPLILESPSPNQTSLYFCASSHTYQQQGLGEKLFFGSGTQLSVL.